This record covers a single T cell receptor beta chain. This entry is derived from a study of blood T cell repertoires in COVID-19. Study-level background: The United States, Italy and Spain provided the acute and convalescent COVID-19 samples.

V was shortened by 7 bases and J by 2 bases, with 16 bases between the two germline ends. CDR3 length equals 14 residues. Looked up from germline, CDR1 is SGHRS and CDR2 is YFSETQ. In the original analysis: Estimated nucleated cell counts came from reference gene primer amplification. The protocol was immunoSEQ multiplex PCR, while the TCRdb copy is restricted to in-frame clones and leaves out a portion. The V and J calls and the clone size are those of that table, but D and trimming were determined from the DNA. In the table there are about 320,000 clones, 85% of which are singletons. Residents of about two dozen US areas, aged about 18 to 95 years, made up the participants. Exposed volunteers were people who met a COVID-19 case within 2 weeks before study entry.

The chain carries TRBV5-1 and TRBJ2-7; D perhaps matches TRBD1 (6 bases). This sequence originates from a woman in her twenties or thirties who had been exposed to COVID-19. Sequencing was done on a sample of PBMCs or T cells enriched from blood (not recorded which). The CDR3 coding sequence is TGCGCCAGCCGGACCGACCGGGACACCTACGAGCAGTACTTC. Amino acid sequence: CASRTDRDTYEQYF.